These 11 T cell receptor beta chains were all obtained from the same sample, sequenced in a study of blood T cell repertoires in COVID-19. TCRdb keeps only in-frame clones here, not all; method: immunoSEQ multiplex PCR. This sample has some 24,000 clones; roughly 89% occur once, and the top ten carry approximately 19%. The specimen was peripheral blood. The source is a human donor in a cohort sampled during active COVID-19.

The genes are TRBV2 and TRBJ1-5; 7 nucleotides agree with TRBD1. With V trimmed by 6 bases and J by 2 bases, 7 bases remained unmatched. Germline V gene lookup returns CDR1 SNHLY and CDR2 FYNNEI. CDR3 length equals 15 residues. CDR3 amino acids: CASRATGTRNQPQHF. The CDR3 nucleotides read TGTGCCAGCAGAGCGACAGGGACGCGCAATCAGCCCCAGCATTTT. Variable domain in full (rest from reference TRBV2 and TRBJ1-5): EPEVTQTPSHQVTQMGQEVILRCVPISNHLYFYWYRQILGQKVEFLVSFYNNEISEKSEIFDDQFSVERPDGSNFTLKIRSTKLEDSAMYFCASRATGTRNQPQHFGDGTRLSIL.

V and J are TRBV2 and TRBJ2-1, with TRBD2 matching over 7 bases. V gave up 1 base and J gave up 2 bases; unmatched junction bases: 5. Germline-derived CDR1 and CDR2 are SNHLY and FYNNEI. The CDR3 has 16 residues. CDR3 nucleotide sequence: TGTGCCAGCAGTGAAGGGGACGGGAGGACCTACAATGAGCAGTTCTTC. It specifies CASSEGDGRTYNEQFF.

This chain links TRBV24-1 with TRBJ2-3; D is perhaps TRBD1 (6 bases). The V gene's germline CDR1 is KGHDR and CDR2 SFDVKD. Trimming cost V 6 bases and J 2 bases, with 14 bases left between them. This CDR3 contains 15 residues. The CDR3 DNA reads as TGTGCCACCAGTCCATCCCGGGACAACACAGATACGCAGTATTTT. It codes for CATSPSRDNTDTQYF.

V usage is TRBV7-8 and J usage is TRBJ2-1; 16 positions agree with TRBD2. The CDR3 covers 18 residues. The germline gives CDR1 SGHVS, CDR2 FQNEAQ. J was trimmed by 7 bases and V by 4 bases; bases with no gene match: 10. The CDR3 DNA reads TGTGCCAGCAGCTCCACCCTGGGACTAGCGGGGGGGCAGAATGAGCAGTTCTTC. Its translation: CASSSTLGLAGGQNEQFF.

The rearrangement uses TRBV7-2 and TRBJ2-5, with a tentative D call TRBD1 (5 bases). V gave up 5 bases and J gave up 0 bases, with 10 bases separating them. The germline CDR1 and CDR2 sequences are SGHTA and FQGNSA. The CDR3 is 14 residues long. This chain's CDR3 is CASSATVYQETQYF. As DNA, the CDR3 is TGTGCCAGCAGCGCGACAGTATACCAAGAGACCCAGTACTTC.

V gene TRBV6-5 combines with J gene TRBJ1-5, with D hard to call. The CDR3 consists of 12 residues. Trimming left V 8 bases short and J 1 base short, with 6 bases between. Germline CDR1 and CDR2: MNHEY and SVGAGI. CDR3 sequence reads: CASLQSNQPQHF. The CDR3 nucleotides are TGTGCCAGCCTACAGAGCAATCAGCCCCAGCATTTT.

The chain has TRBV7-2 and TRBJ2-3; 8 bases are a match to TRBD2. Germline V lookup: CDR1 SGHTA, CDR2 FQGNSA. The ends lost 8 bases at V and 0 bases at J; junction bases unmatched: 4. CDR3 length equals 14 residues. The CDR3 sequence: CASQIAGSTDTQYF. Here the CDR3 DNA reads TGTGCCAGCCAAATAGCGGGGAGCACAGATACGCAGTATTTT.

This chain connects TRBV5-4 to TRBJ2-1; 14 nucleotides line up with TRBD2. The CDR3 spans 16 residues. J gave up 4 bases and V 3 bases, and 3 bases lay outside the gene matches. Germline V gene data show CDR1 as SGHNT and CDR2 as YYREEE (reference sequence). Here the CDR3 reads CASSSGTSGRYNEQFF. CDR3 nucleotide sequence: TGTGCCAGCAGCTCCGGGACTAGCGGGAGATACAATGAGCAGTTCTTC.

V is TRBV5-1 and J is TRBJ1-1; D may be TRBD1 (6 bases). The V end lost 1 base, the J end lost 1 base, and 11 bases lay between the germline ends. The CDR3 runs to 15 residues. Looked up from germline, CDR1 is SGHRS and CDR2 is YFSETQ. The CDR3 loop reads CASSLIRGANTEAFF. In DNA form, the CDR3 reads TGCGCCAGCAGCTTGATCAGGGGCGCGAACACTGAAGCTTTCTTT.

The chain employs TRBV15 and TRBJ2-6, with 8 nucleotides matching TRBD2. This CDR3 comprises 18 residues. Germline V gene lookup returns CDR1 LNHNV and CDR2 YYDKDF (reference sequence). After removal of 0 bases from V and 1 base from J, the junction contained 5 bases not matched to a gene. Here the CDR3 reads CATSRDAGGRSGANVLTF. The CDR3 nucleotides are TGTGCCACCAGCAGAGATGCGGGGGGAAGATCTGGGGCCAACGTCCTGACTTTC.

The chain links TRBV7-9 to TRBJ2-7, with 7 bases matching TRBD1. The CDR3 extends over 14 amino acids. Germline CDR1 and CDR2: SEHNR and FQNEAQ (reference sequence). V lost 5 bases and J lost 1; bases outside the gene matches: 5. The CDR3: CASSQPGQSYEQYF. In DNA, the CDR3 is TGTGCCAGCAGCCAGCCGGGACAGTCCTACGAGCAGTACTTC.